One and the same sample provided the 18 T cell receptor beta chains below, sequenced in a study of T cell responses to AZD1222 COVID-19 vaccine. The table came from immunoSEQ multiplex PCR; TCRdb's copy has only in-frame clones and leaves some out. This sample carries roughly 77,000 clones, 92% of them seen once, and the ten largest clones take roughly 4.3%. Sequenced here: peripheral blood, sampled 28 days after the second AZD1222 dose. The receptors here all came from an adult who received the AZD1222 COVID-19 vaccine.

The genes are TRBV19 and TRBJ1-1, with TRBD1 matching 8 bases. In germline, CDR1 is LNHDA, CDR2 SQIVND (reference sequence). The CDR3 has 13 amino acids. Trimming at V came to 4 bases and at J to 7 bases, leaving 5 bases not matched to a gene. The CDR3 nucleotides read TGTGCCAGTAGTAGATCAGGGGGCCGTGAAGCTTTCTTT. Translated, it gives CASSRSGGREAFF.

The V call is TRBV30, the J call TRBJ1-5; the match to TRBD1 covers 11 bases. Germline assignment: CDR1 GTSNPN and CDR2 SVGIG (reference sequence). This CDR3 comprises 14 residues. Trimming cost V 5 bases and J 3 bases; bases outside gene matches: 3. CDR3 DNA: TGTGCCTGGGGACAGGGGGCGGACAATCAGCCCCAGCATTTT. This encodes CAWGQGADNQPQHF.

This clone has only one observation. V gene TRBV7-9 combines with J gene TRBJ2-1; no definite D call. Trimming left V 5 bases short and J 4 bases short, with 6 bases between. The length of the CDR3 is 12 residues. CDR1 SEHNR and CDR2 FQNEAQ come from the germline V gene (reference sequence). The CDR3: CASSRKYNEQFF. In nucleotides, the CDR3 is TGTGCCAGCAGCCGAAAGTACAATGAGCAGTTCTTC.

This clone has just a few counts. It is unclear where the CDR3 begins or ends on the DNA, so no DNA is shown, and the CDR3 is as TCRdb lists it. The rearrangement links TRBV6-2 or TRBV6-3 to TRBJ1-1. Germline CDR1 and CDR2: MNHEY and SVGEGT. The CDR3 totals 12 residues, both ends included. CDR3 amino acids: CASSTSDTEAFF.

CDR3 residues: CASSPPGSLGNEQFF. The CDR3 DNA is TGTGCCAGCAGCCCCCCGGGGAGCCTGGGGAATGAGCAGTTCTTC. The chain links TRBV7-9 to TRBJ2-1; tentatively, D is TRBD2 (5 bases). The length of the CDR3 is 15 residues. V was clipped by 5 bases and J by 7 bases, with 18 bases between them. The germline V gene encodes CDR1 SEHNR and CDR2 FQNEAQ (reference sequence).

This sequence joins TRBV15 and TRBJ1-2, with TRBD1 matching 7 bases. J lost 4 bases, V lost 3 bases, and 8 bases had no gene match. The CDR3 contains 15 residues. Germline CDR1 LNHNV, CDR2 YYDKDF (reference sequence). As DNA, the CDR3 is TGTGCCACCAGCAGCCCGGGACAGCTCTCCTATGGCTACACCTTC. Protein product: CATSSPGQLSYGYTF.

The V call is TRBV11-2, the J call TRBJ2-1; TRBD2 matches 11 bases. Germline-derived CDR1 and CDR2 are SGHAT and FQNNGV. CDR3 length: 17 residues. J lost 6 bases, V lost 1 base, and 8 bases had no gene match. The CDR3 sequence: CASSLVPLAGGLNEQFF. The CDR3 DNA reads TGTGCCAGCAGCTTAGTTCCCCTAGCGGGAGGCCTCAATGAGCAGTTCTTC.

In DNA form, the CDR3 reads TGTGCCAGCAGCCAAGATATGTGGCGGACCGCAGGGGAAAAACTGTTTTTT. Its protein is CASSQDMWRTAGEKLFF. The chain couples TRBV3-1 (or the pseudogene TRBV3-2) to TRBJ1-4; D perhaps matches TRBD1 (5 bases). This CDR3 comprises 17 residues. Germline V gene data show CDR1 as LGHDT and CDR2 as YNNKEL (reference sequence). Trimming took 0 bases from V and 8 from J, leaving 19 bases between them.

The chain uses TRBV5-4 and TRBJ2-1; 10 positions agree with TRBD2. Germline CDR1 is SGHNT and CDR2 is YYREEE (reference sequence). The CDR3 contains 16 residues. The trim removed 2 bases at V and 8 bases at J, leaving 10 bases unmatched. Here the CDR3 reads CASSLQTGLAMDEQFF. The CDR3 DNA reads TGTGCCAGCAGCTTACAGACGGGACTAGCGATGGATGAGCAGTTCTTC.

V is TRBV28 and J is TRBJ2-2; 9 bases are shared with TRBD2. The length of the CDR3 is 16 residues. Trimming at V came to 8 bases and at J to 3 bases, leaving 10 bases not matched to a gene. The germline CDR1 and CDR2 sequences are MDHEN and SYDVKM. The CDR3 here is CASSAAGGPDTGELFF. CDR3 bases: TGTGCCAGCTCCGCGGCGGGAGGGCCTGACACCGGGGAGCTGTTTTTT.

The V call is TRBV5-1, the J call TRBJ1-4; 9 bases line up with TRBD1. The CDR3 length is 18 residues. V lost 4 bases and J lost 2; bases outside the gene matches: 12. The germline gives CDR1 SGHRS, CDR2 YFSETQ. The CDR3 spells CASSPGQGIGGTNEKLFF. CDR3 DNA sequence: TGCGCCAGCAGCCCGGGACAGGGCATAGGAGGCACTAATGAAAAACTGTTTTTT.

The CDR3 DNA reads TGCGCCAGCAGCCAAGAGGGAATTACAGAAGCCTACGAGCAGTACTTC. Translation: CASSQEGITEAYEQYF. This sequence joins TRBV4-1 and TRBJ2-7; no clear D gene. The V end was cut by 0 bases, the J end by 2 bases, with 14 bases between. Germline lookup yields CDR1 MGHRA and CDR2 YSYEKL. CDR3 length: 16 amino acids.

The gene calls are TRBV20-1 and TRBJ2-7, with D tentatively TRBD2 (6 bases). The CDR3 length is 17 residues. Germline CDR1 is DFQATT and CDR2 is SNEGSKA (reference sequence). V lost 3 bases, J lost 5 bases, and 26 bases lay in between. The CDR3 sequence: CSASVSGRDLLVNEQYF. The CDR3 region has the DNA TGCAGTGCTAGTGTGTCGGGGCGGGATCTCCTTGTCAACGAGCAGTACTTC.

The CDR3 region has the DNA TGTGCCAGCAGCTTATCCGGCAGGGGTGTATCCGGGGAGCTGTTTTTT. It specifies CASSLSGRGVSGELFF. The chain carries TRBV7-3 and TRBJ2-2, with a possible D match to TRBD1 (6 bases). CDR1 SGHTA and CDR2 FQGTGA come from the germline V gene. Trimming stripped 2 bases from V and 6 bases from J, with 16 bases between. CDR3 length: 16 amino acids.

The chain combines TRBV3-1 (or the pseudogene TRBV3-2) with TRBJ2-7; perhaps TRBD1 as D (6 bases). V shed 1 base and J shed 4 bases, with 11 bases lying between them. The CDR3 is 14 amino acids. From germline, CDR1 is LGHDT and CDR2 YNNKEL (reference sequence). The CDR3 sequence is CASSQAGADYEQYF. Written as DNA, the CDR3 is TGTGCCAGCAGCCAAGCAGGGGCGGATTACGAGCAGTACTTC.

V and J are TRBV5-1 and TRBJ1-4; D is ambiguous. V dropped 3 bases and J dropped 5 bases, with 14 bases sitting between them. The CDR3 extends over 15 amino acids. Germline V gene lookup returns CDR1 SGHRS and CDR2 YFSETQ. The CDR3 nucleotides read TGCGCCAGCAGCTACCAGGACGCTGGGAATGAAAAACTGTTTTTT. Amino acid sequence: CASSYQDAGNEKLFF.

The rearrangement joins TRBV14 to TRBJ1-1, with TRBD1 matching 7 bases. The CDR3 length is 17 residues. With 2 bases clipped from V and 8 bases from J, the junction kept 17 bases outside the gene matches. Germline V gene data show CDR1 as SGHDN and CDR2 as FVKESK. The CDR3 is CASSQSRQGGLLKEAFF. Written as DNA, the CDR3 is TGTGCCAGCAGCCAATCCCGACAGGGAGGACTTTTAAAGGAAGCTTTCTTT.

The gene calls are TRBV12-3 or TRBV12-4 and TRBJ1-2; no reliable D call. Trimming pared 3 bases from V and 7 bases from J, leaving 12 bases between. This CDR3 is 13 amino acids long. Here the CDR3 reads CASSFGLNLGYTF. Written as DNA, the CDR3 is TGTGCCAGCAGTTTTGGTCTGAATCTTGGCTACACCTTC.